Below, 2 T cell receptor beta chains from the same sample are listed, as sequenced in a study of metastatic and nonmetastatic thyroid tumors (dated by TCRdb to 2019 to 2021). No treatment had been received by any patient before thyroid surgery. The method was PCR. Sequencing was performed on an Illumina HiSeq 4000. The public reads were quality trimmed at Q25 with fastp and then assembled into clones with MiXCR by TCRdb, keeping productive beta chains. This sample comprises some 69,000 clones, 14% of them detected only once. The top ten clonotypes cover approximately 7% of the sample. Sequencing was carried out using blood. These receptors were obtained from a male donor with papillary thyroid cancer or a benign thyroid nodule (not recorded which). Some clones in this sample may be carry-over from other donors' samples.

Ten or more counts support this clone. The V call is TRBV28, the J call TRBJ1-6, with D uncertain. This CDR3 spans 16 amino acids. V lost 4 bases to trimming and J lost 7 bases, with 17 bases between them. CDR1 is MDHEN and CDR2 is SYDVKM in the germline V gene. CDR3 nucleotide sequence: TGTGCCAGCAGTTCCCTCCCCTGGCAGGAGAATTCACCCCTCCACTTT. Protein product: CASSSLPWQENSPLHF. Filled out from reference TRBV28 and TRBJ1-6, the complete variable domain reads DVKVTQSSRYLVKRTGEKVFLECVQDMDHENMFWYRQDPGLGLRLIYFSYDVKMKEKGDIPEGYSVSREKKERFSLILESASTNQTSMYLCASSSLPWQENSPLHFGNGTRLTVT.

There are many counts of this clone. The J gene is TRBJ2-1, the V gene TRBV20-1; 8 positions agree with TRBD2. This CDR3 spans 14 amino acids. Germline values: CDR1 DFQATT, CDR2 SNEGSKA (reference sequence). With 7 bases clipped from V and 4 bases from J, the junction kept 9 bases outside the gene matches. CDR3 region: CSVEAGDRYNEQFF. As DNA, the CDR3 is TGCAGTGTCGAAGCGGGAGATCGGTACAATGAGCAGTTCTTC.